The 20 T cell receptor beta chains presented below share a single source sample, sequenced in a study of blood T cell repertoires in COVID-19. Profiling relied on immunoSEQ multiplex PCR, and the TCRdb table lists in-frame clones only, not all of them. Of roughly 130,000 clones listed, less than 90% are singletons. The sequenced sample was PBMCs or T cells enriched from blood (not recorded which). These receptors were taken from a woman between 45 and 60 years old who had recovered from COVID-19.

The J gene is TRBJ2-1, the V gene TRBV5-1; TRBD2 aligns across 7 bases. The CDR3 has 15 amino acids. The V gene's germline CDR1 is SGHRS and CDR2 YFSETQ. With 9 bases clipped from V and 4 bases from J, the junction kept 13 bases outside the gene matches. This CDR3 is CATKPVSGVYNEQFF. CDR3 nucleotide sequence: TGCGCCACAAAACCAGTCAGCGGGGTTTACAATGAGCAGTTCTTC.

J is TRBJ1-4 and V is TRBV9; 10 positions match TRBD1. CDR1 SGDLS and CDR2 YYNGEE come from the germline V gene. The CDR3 length is 15 residues. Trimming at V came to 2 bases and at J to 7 bases, leaving 5 bases not matched to a gene. In DNA form, the CDR3 reads TGTGCCAGCAGCGTTGACGGGACAGGGGTTGAAAAACTGTTTTTT. As protein: CASSVDGTGVEKLFF.

The chain has TRBV5-4 and TRBJ2-6; TRBD2 agrees at 10 bases. This CDR3 contains 15 residues. V lost 4 bases and J lost 3; bases outside the gene matches: 1. Germline V CDR1 and CDR2: SGHNT, YYREEE (reference sequence). CDR3 amino acids: CASSVAGGGANVLTF. The CDR3 coding sequence is TGTGCCAGCAGCGTAGCGGGGGGTGGGGCCAACGTCCTGACTTTC.

The chain is built from TRBV10-1 and TRBJ2-2, with D possibly being TRBD2 (6 bases). CDR1 WNHNN and CDR2 SYGVQD come from the germline V gene (reference sequence). The CDR3 consists of 16 residues. V lost 4 bases and J lost 1, with 13 bases in between. The CDR3 spells CASSGPAGGNTGELFF. The CDR3, as DNA: TGCGCCAGCAGTGGCCCCGCCGGGGGGAACACCGGGGAGCTGTTTTTT.

This clone was observed once. The J gene is TRBJ1-1, the V gene TRBV7-8, with a possible D match to TRBD1 (6 bases). The V end lost 4 bases, the J end lost 8 bases, and 8 bases lay between the germline ends. The CDR3 is 11 amino acids. Germline CDR1 reads SGHVS; CDR2 reads FQNEAQ. For the CDR3, the DNA is TGTGCCAGCAGCTCCAGGGGCGAAGCTTTCTTT. This sequence encodes CASSSRGEAFF. Full variable domain (missing parts from reference TRBV7-8 and TRBJ1-1): GAGVSQSPRYKVAKRGQDVALRCDPISGHVSLFWYQQALGQGPEFLTYFQNEAQLDKSGLPSDRFFAERPEGSVSTLKIQRTQQEDSAVYLCASSSRGEAFFGQGTRLTVV.

The genes are TRBV7-8 and TRBJ2-2; TRBD1 matches 7 bases. The J segment lost 6 bases and the V segment lost 2 bases, leaving 9 bases of the junction unmatched. The CDR3 extends over 16 amino acids. From germline, CDR1 is SGHVS and CDR2 FQNEAQ. The CDR3 loop is CASSLLRGRGAGELFF. The CDR3 coding sequence is TGTGCCAGCAGCTTATTAAGGGGGCGAGGGGCCGGGGAGCTGTTTTTT.

This clone was seen more than once but under ten times. The chain links TRBV12-3 or TRBV12-4 to TRBJ2-3, with D unclear. V lost 1 base and J lost 8, with 10 bases in between. This CDR3 has 13 amino acids. CDR3 in amino acids: CASSLGAVPTQYF. As DNA, the CDR3 is TGTGCCAGCAGTTTAGGTGCAGTTCCTACGCAGTATTTT.

The chain carries TRBV27 and TRBJ1-5; D is unclear. This CDR3 has 15 residues. Trimming removed 6 bases at V and 0 bases at J, with 12 bases between. CDR1 MNHEY and CDR2 SMNVEV come from the germline V gene (reference sequence). The CDR3: CASSSWADSNQPQHF. In DNA form, the CDR3 reads TGTGCCAGCAGCTCCTGGGCTGATAGCAATCAGCCCCAGCATTTT.

The chain employs TRBV5-8 and TRBJ2-5; 7 bases map to TRBD1. After removal of 2 bases from V and 2 bases from J, the junction contained 3 bases not matched to a gene. The CDR3 totals 14 residues. Germline-derived CDR1 and CDR2 are SGHTS and YDEGEE. In DNA form, the CDR3 reads TGTGCCAGCAGCTTCGGACAGGAACAAGAGACCCAGTACTTC. Translated, it gives CASSFGQEQETQYF. Full variable domain (rest looked up from reference TRBV5-8 and TRBJ2-5): EAGVTQSPTHLIKTRGQQATLRCSPISGHTSVYWYQQALGLGLQFLLWYDEGEERNRGNFPPRFSGRQFPNYSSELNVNALELEDSALYLCASSFGQEQETQYFGPGTRLLVL.

The V and J genes are TRBV3-1 (or the pseudogene TRBV3-2) and TRBJ1-1; TRBD1 might be the D (5 bases). CDR1 and CDR2 (germline): LGHDT, YNNKEL (reference sequence). This CDR3 spans 13 amino acids. V lost 3 bases to trimming and J lost 3 bases, with 8 bases between them. DNA for the CDR3: TGTGCCAGCAGCCATTTGACAGACACTGAAGCTTTCTTT. It is translated as CASSHLTDTEAFF.

This clone was detected a few times. V gene TRBV4-3 combines with J gene TRBJ2-7; 8 bases are a match to TRBD2. V dropped 0 bases and J dropped 1; count of bases not matched to a gene: 5. In germline, CDR1 is LGHNA, CDR2 YSLEER. The CDR3 has 16 amino acids. The CDR3 loop is CASSQEVGGASYEQYF. CDR3 in DNA: TGCGCCAGCAGCCAAGAGGTCGGGGGGGCATCCTACGAGCAGTACTTC.

This clone came up once. The chain is built from TRBV10-2 and TRBJ1-5, with 9 bases fitting TRBD1. Germline lookup yields CDR1 WSHSY and CDR2 SAAADI. Trimming removed 6 bases from V and 4 bases from J; junction bases left unmatched: 7. This CDR3 has 15 amino acids. The CDR3 coding sequence is TGCGCCAGCAGCTTAACCGGGACAGGGAATCAGCCCCAGCATTTT. This encodes CASSLTGTGNQPQHF.

This chain uses TRBV12-3 or TRBV12-4 with TRBJ1-1; tentatively, D is TRBD1 (6 bases). Trimming pared 7 bases from V and 4 bases from J, leaving 13 bases between. The CDR3 runs 13 residues. DNA of the CDR3: TGTGCCAGCACCCCAGGGGTAGGCACTGAAGCTTTCTTT. Residues: CASTPGVGTEAFF.

Here the CDR3 DNA reads TGTGCCAGCTCACCTCGGGACAGGGGTTACAATGAGCAGTTCTTC. Protein: CASSPRDRGYNEQFF. The chain carries TRBV18 and TRBJ2-1; 10 nucleotides align to TRBD1. CDR1 is KGHSH, CDR2 LQKENI, per germline. The CDR3 has 15 residues. J was trimmed by 4 bases and V by 3 bases; bases with no gene match: 3.

The gene calls are TRBV18 and TRBJ2-2, with D unclear. Germline lookup yields CDR1 KGHSH and CDR2 LQKENI. V was clipped by 3 bases and J by 4 bases, with 3 bases between them. This CDR3 contains 12 residues. CDR3 bases: TGTGCCAGCTCACCCGGCACCGGGGAGCTGTTTTTT. It translates to CASSPGTGELFF.

This rearrangement joins TRBV12-5 to TRBJ2-7, with TRBD2 as a possible D gene (5 bases). The V and J ends lost 1 base and 5 bases respectively, with 15 bases between them. This CDR3 spans 15 amino acids. Germline loops: CDR1 LGHNT, CDR2 FRNRAP. CDR3 nucleotides: TGTGCTAGTGGTTTGGCCAGCCCCCCCGGGGACGAGCAGTACTTC. Encoded protein: CASGLASPPGDEQYF. Based on the CDR3 plus reference TRBV12-5 and TRBJ2-7, the full variable domain is DARVTQTPRHKVTEMGQEVTMRCQPILGHNTVFWYRQTMMQGLELLAYFRNRAPLDDSGMPKDRFSAEMPDATLATLKIQPSEPRDSAVYFCASGLASPPGDEQYFGPGTRLTVT.

This rearrangement joins TRBV5-4 to TRBJ1-2; 9 bases are shared with TRBD1. V lost 4 bases and J lost 8; bases outside the gene matches: 9. The CDR3 is 14 amino acids. The germline gives CDR1 SGHNT, CDR2 YYREEE (reference sequence). CDR3 sequence reads: CASSEDRGAWGYTF. CDR3 DNA: TGTGCCAGCAGCGAGGACAGGGGAGCGTGGGGCTACACCTTC.

This chain links TRBV19 with TRBJ2-5, with TRBD1 as a possible D gene (5 bases). Germline CDR1 reads LNHDA; CDR2 reads SQIVND (reference sequence). The CDR3 covers 16 residues. Trimming shortened V by 5 bases and J by 2 bases, and 18 bases separated the two germline ends. The CDR3 region is CASSVAAGPPQETQYF. CDR3 coding DNA: TGTGCCAGTAGTGTCGCTGCAGGGCCCCCTCAAGAGACCCAGTACTTC.

This sequence joins TRBV10-1 and TRBJ2-3, with a possible D match to TRBD2 (7 bases). V was pared by 3 bases and J by 4 bases, with 17 bases between. CDR1 is WNHNN and CDR2 is SYGVQD in the germline V gene (reference sequence). The CDR3 spans 16 residues. CDR3 protein: CASSDGGGAQPDTQYF. CDR3 nucleotide sequence: TGCGCCAGCAGTGATGGTGGGGGGGCGCAACCAGATACGCAGTATTTT.

The J gene is TRBJ2-7, the V gene TRBV5-1, with a tentative D call TRBD1 (6 bases). The CDR3 runs to 14 residues. The V and J ends lost 5 bases and 3 bases respectively, with 15 bases between them. Germline V gene lookup returns CDR1 SGHRS and CDR2 YFSETQ. The DNA for the CDR3 is TGCGCCAGCAGAGACAGGATTGACCGCTACGAGCAGTACTTC. This codes for CASRDRIDRYEQYF.